This T cell receptor beta chain came from a study of T cell repertoires in cytomegalovirus infection. Germline lookup yields CDR1 MNHEY and CDR2 SVGEGT. V trimming: 8 bases; J trimming: 1 base; junction bases outside the gene matches: 9. This CDR3 contains 15 residues. This clonotype was seen repeatedly, ten times or more. Each CDR3 protein is one row after TCRdb ran MiXCR on the reads. The data hold around 230,000 distinct CDR3 sequences, with 5% to 8.5% observed a single time. The sequencing sample was made of PBMCs. The sequence derives from a human donor in good health (CMV status not recorded). Some clones in this sample may be carry-over from other donors' samples. This rearrangement joins TRBV6-2 or TRBV6-3 to TRBJ1-1; 8 bases are shared with TRBD1. The CDR3, as DNA: TGTGCCAGCGAGGACAGGGCATCGGGGAACACTGAAGCTTTCTTT. It encodes CASEDRASGNTEAFF.